What follows are 2 T cell receptor beta chains derived from one specimen sequenced in a study of tumor-infiltrating lymphocytes in localized non-small cell lung cancer. Method: immunoSEQ multiplex PCR; TCRdb's copy keeps in-frame clones and lacks some. The sample has more than 9,500 clones, roughly 80% seen once. Input material: lung tumor tissue. These receptors all come from a human donor with non-small cell lung cancer.

This chain uses TRBV7-8 with TRBJ1-5, with D possibly being TRBD1 (5 bases). The CDR3 runs 16 residues. Germline loops: CDR1 SGHVS, CDR2 FQNEAQ. Trimming took off 4 bases at V and 1 base at J, with 14 bases between the two ends. The CDR3 is CASSSRDGRSNQPQHF. In DNA form, the CDR3 reads TGTGCCAGCAGCTCCAGGGACGGCAGAAGCAATCAGCCCCAGCATTTT.

This chain connects TRBV2 to TRBJ2-3; 7 nucleotides match TRBD1. The CDR3 sequence is 14 residues long. V trimming: 6 bases; J trimming: 2 bases; junction bases outside the gene matches: 5. In germline, CDR1 is SNHLY, CDR2 FYNNEI. CDR3 nucleotide sequence: TGTGCCAGCAGAGCCGACAGGGCCACAGATACGCAGTATTTT. Its protein is CASRADRATDTQYF.